This TCR beta chain stems from a study of shared clonotypes between healthy human individuals. Study results and limitations: Naive subsets typically showed greater estimated richness than memory subsets.

Sequencing used immunoSEQ multiplex PCR; TCRdb keeps in-frame clones, though not all of them. The table has 2 million to 3 million clones, roughly 93% seen once. This CDR3 contains 16 residues. The germline gives CDR1 SGHRS, CDR2 YFSETQ. The ends were cut back, 1 base at V and 8 bases at J, with 16 bases in the middle. Remarks on this clone: Its antigen is not identified.

The rearrangement links TRBV5-1 to TRBJ1-6, with D maybe TRBD1 (6 bases). Sequenced: naive CD4+ T cells from PBMCs. As for subset: CD45RA+ positively selected. The clonotype originates from a man aged 18-30 years in good health. Some clones in this sample may be carry-over from other donors' samples. The CDR3 DNA reads as TGCGCCAGCAGCTTGTTTTTGGGGGGCGAGGATTCACCCCTCCACTTT. This translates into CASSLFLGGEDSPLHF.